This entry describes one TCR beta chain. As yet, its antigen is unknown. The donors gave bone marrow, and they were healthy. The CDR3 runs to 15 residues. CDR1 and CDR2 from the germline V gene are SGHRS and YFSETQ. The V gene lost 0 bases and the J gene lost 2 bases, with 10 bases spanning the gap. The data were obtained in a study of cytomegalovirus exposure and HLA in healthy donors. The PCR had 60 Vbeta and 13 Jbeta primers. TCRdb keeps only in-frame clones here, not all; method: immunoSEQ multiplex PCR. Found here are roughly 230,000 clones, 80% to 95% of them singletons; the top ten hold 1.7%. Study conclusions and caveats: What a later analysis showed was that several of the most significant clusters appeared linked to common viral pathogens.

The sequenced sample was PBMCs. This clonotype originated in a girl aged 2 to 10 in good health and CMV-seronegative. The rearrangement links TRBV5-1 to TRBJ2-3; D is unclear. CDR3 nucleotides: TGCGCCAGCAGCTTGGAGGCAGGCTTCACAGATACGCAGTATTTT. Translated, it gives CASSLEAGFTDTQYF.